Presented here are 14 T cell receptor beta chains from one specimen sequenced in a study of cytomegalovirus exposure and HLA in healthy donors. With 60 Vbeta and 13 Jbeta primers, the PCR was carried out. The protocol was immunoSEQ multiplex PCR, while the TCRdb copy is restricted to in-frame clones and leaves out a portion. The top ten clones hold roughly 8% of a sample with about 98,000 clones, more than 60% of them seen once. Sequenced input: PBMCs. These receptors came from a human donor in good health.

The V gene is TRBV7-6, the J gene TRBJ1-3; D remains unclear. Per germline, CDR1 SGHVS and CDR2 FNYEAQ. Trimming cost V 0 bases and J 0 bases, with 12 bases left between them. CDR3 length: 17 residues. The CDR3 DNA reads TGTGCCAGCAGCTTAGCCCCCCCAGAAGTCTCTGGAAACACCATATATTTT. It is translated as CASSLAPPEVSGNTIYF.

The chain uses TRBV6-1 and TRBJ2-5, with TRBD2 as a possible D gene (5 bases). The CDR3 contains 16 residues. Germline-derived CDR1 and CDR2 are MNHNS and SASEGT. Trimming cost V 4 bases and J 2 bases, with 17 bases left between them. DNA of the CDR3: TGTGCCAGCAGTGCGAGCAGCGGTCAGAGACAAGAGACCCAGTACTTC. It codes for CASSASSGQRQETQYF.

The chain carries TRBV7-9 and TRBJ2-4; 9 positions agree with TRBD2. V shed 5 bases and J 7 bases; nucleotides not matched to a gene: 6. The CDR3 covers 14 residues. Per the germline V gene, CDR1 is SEHNR and CDR2 is FQNEAQ (reference sequence). CDR3 nucleotide sequence: TGTGCCAGCAGCGAAGCTGGACTAGCGAACATTCAGTACTTC. Its protein product is CASSEAGLANIQYF. Full variable domain (remainder filled in from reference TRBV7-9 and TRBJ2-4): DTGVSQNPRHKITKRGQNVTFRCDPISEHNRLYWYRQTLGQGPEFLTYFQNEAQLEKSRLLSDRFSAERPKGSFSTLEIQRTEQGDSAMYLCASSEAGLANIQYFGAGTRLSVL.

This chain connects TRBV10-3 to TRBJ1-2, with TRBD1 matching 9 bases. The V and J ends lost 5 bases and 4 bases, in that order; junction bases with no gene match: 8. CDR3 size: 15 residues. Germline assignment: CDR1 ENHRY and CDR2 SYGVKD. This CDR3 is CAISSGTGMIYGYTF. The DNA for the CDR3 is TGTGCCATCAGTTCCGGGACAGGGATGATCTATGGCTACACCTTC.

The chain employs TRBV5-8 and TRBJ2-7; the match to TRBD1 covers 7 bases. The CDR3 is 14 amino acids. The V gene end was trimmed by 2 bases and the J gene end by 4 bases; junction bases not matched to a gene: 6. Germline CDR1 SGHTS, CDR2 YDEGEE. The CDR3 bases are TGTGCCAGCAGCTTACGGGACAGCGATTACGAGCAGTACTTC. Residues: CASSLRDSDYEQYF.

This clone occurred once. V is TRBV2 and J is TRBJ1-1; 8 bases line up with TRBD1. Germline CDR1 and CDR2: SNHLY and FYNNEI. V lost 7 bases to trimming and J lost 2 bases; unmatched junction nucleotides: 9. The CDR3 loop spans 15 amino acids. CDR3 nucleotides: TGTGCCAGCAACCGGGACAGGACACAAAACACTGAAGCTTTCTTT. Amino acid sequence: CASNRDRTQNTEAFF.

A few counts support this clone. The chain uses TRBV7-9 and TRBJ2-7, with D unclear. CDR1 is SEHNR, CDR2 FQNEAQ, per germline (reference sequence). CDR3 length equals 14 residues. Trimming took off 1 base at V and 2 bases at J, with 9 bases between the two ends. The CDR3 loop is CASSLGWSTYEQYF. The CDR3 DNA reads TGTGCCAGCAGCTTAGGATGGAGTACCTACGAGCAGTACTTC. The entire variable domain, with the rest obtained from reference TRBV7-9 and TRBJ2-7, is as follows: DTGVSQNPRHKITKRGQNVTFRCDPISEHNRLYWYRQTLGQGPEFLTYFQNEAQLEKSRLLSDRFSAERPKGSFSTLEIQRTEQGDSAMYLCASSLGWSTYEQYFGPGTRLTVT.

The gene calls are TRBV9 and TRBJ2-7; D might be TRBD2 (6 bases). Deletions cut 3 bases from V and 3 bases from J, with 25 bases between. This CDR3 contains 18 residues. Per germline, CDR1 SGDLS and CDR2 YYNGEE. The CDR3 nucleotides read TGTGCCAGCAGCGAGGGCCCCGCGGGGTACGCGGGGAACTACGAGCAGTACTTC. Translated: CASSEGPAGYAGNYEQYF.

Details on this clone: Other DNA sequences of this sample code for an identical CDR3. The gene calls are TRBV2 and TRBJ1-3, with 7 positions matching TRBD1. V gave up 3 bases and J gave up 2 bases; unmatched junction bases: 10. The CDR3 runs to 17 residues. The germline CDR1 and CDR2 sequences are SNHLY and FYNNEI. CDR3 sequence reads: CASSDGTVLGTGNTIYF. The DNA for the CDR3 is TGTGCCAGCAGTGACGGGACAGTCCTTGGTACTGGAAACACCATATATTTT.

This clone appeared a few times. V and J are TRBV5-4 and TRBJ1-2, with TRBD1 identical over 7 bases. With 0 bases clipped from V and 3 bases from J, the junction kept 17 bases outside the gene matches. Germline lookup yields CDR1 SGHNT and CDR2 YYREEE (reference sequence). The CDR3 is 19 amino acids. The CDR3 region is CASSLELRDSQNLDYGYTF. The DNA of the CDR3 is TGTGCCAGCAGCTTGGAGCTCCGGGACAGCCAAAACCTGGACTATGGCTACACCTTC.

This chain connects TRBV19 to TRBJ1-2; 8 bases map to TRBD1. This CDR3 has 17 residues. CDR1 is LNHDA, CDR2 SQIVND, per germline (reference sequence). The V and J ends lost 5 bases and 2 bases, in that order; junction bases with no gene match: 13. CDR3 coding DNA: TGTGCCAGTAGTCTTCAACCGCCGGGACAGGAGAACTATGGCTACACCTTC. This sequence encodes CASSLQPPGQENYGYTF.

J is TRBJ1-6 and V is TRBV9, with 8 bases matching TRBD1. V lost 1 base to trimming and J lost 4 bases; unmatched junction nucleotides: 4. Germline-derived CDR1 and CDR2 are SGDLS and YYNGEE. CDR3 length: 16 amino acids. This CDR3 reads CASSVTRDRYNSPLHF. For the CDR3, the DNA is TGTGCCAGCAGCGTAACCCGGGACAGGTATAATTCACCCCTCCACTTT.

The chain joins TRBV7-8 to TRBJ1-3, with TRBD1 identical over 7 bases. In germline, CDR1 is SGHVS, CDR2 FQNEAQ. The V segment lost 1 base and the J segment 2 bases; nucleotides outside the gene matches: 2. This CDR3 comprises 15 residues. CDR3 sequence (DNA): TGTGCCAGCAGCTTAGTTCAGGGGGCTGGAAACACCATATATTTT. Amino acid sequence: CASSLVQGAGNTIYF.

CDR3: CASGLGAAGNQPQHF. DNA of the CDR3: TGTGCCAGCGGCCTTGGGGCGGCGGGGAATCAGCCCCAGCATTTT. The J gene is TRBJ1-5, the V gene TRBV9, with D possibly matching TRBD1 (5 bases). CDR1 and CDR2 (germline): SGDLS, YYNGEE. The CDR3 loop spans 15 amino acids. V was cut by 7 bases and J by 4 bases, with 18 bases left in between.